This T cell receptor (beta chain) was identified during a study of shared clonotypes between healthy human individuals. As for the study in general: CD4 naive and memory got three plates each, CD8 naive two, CD8 memory one.

TCRdb keeps only in-frame clones here, not all; method: immunoSEQ multiplex PCR. The sample lists hundreds of thousands of clones; around 96% were seen once. With 7 bases clipped from V and 1 base from J, the junction kept 4 bases outside the gene matches. The CDR3 has 13 residues. CDR1 is SGDLS, CDR2 YYNGEE, per germline. CD8 cells classed as naive were CD45RO-negative and positively selected for CCR7, excluding terminally differentiated effector memory CD45RA+ cells. Concerning this clone: Its antigen is unknown. Other DNA sequences in this specimen translate into the identical CDR3.

Points from the study as a whole: Naive CD4 clonotype sharing across a few donors was 4% to 5.5%. Estimated richness values were generally larger in naive subsets than in memory subsets.

Sequenced sample: naive CD8+ T cells sorted from blood. The chain carries TRBV9 and TRBJ1-1; 7 bases match TRBD1. The TCR originated in a woman aged 25 to 39 in good health. DNA of the CDR3: TGTGCCAGCTCCCCAGGGGGGAACACTGAAGCTTTCTTT. Translating gives CASSPGGNTEAFF.